This TCR beta chain was captured in a study of cytomegalovirus exposure and HLA in healthy donors. Germline V CDR1 and CDR2: MNHEY, SMNVEV (reference sequence). Deletions cut 4 bases from V and 7 bases from J, with 17 bases between. The CDR3 consists of 15 residues. Unrecorded immune exposure was likely among donors, who were nominally healthy when sampled. Study-level results: Follow-up analysis seemed to connect common viral pathogens with several of the most significant clusters identified. Analysis was carried out at a later point, and it linked a missense DCLRE1C variant to TCR beta V- and J-gene trimming. The classifier was said to identify cytomegalovirus status with high specificity and sensitivity.

Concerning this clone itself: Its antigen remains unidentified.

PCR amplification relied on 60 Vbeta primers (plus 13 Jbeta primers). Measured with immunoSEQ multiplex PCR; TCRdb has only the in-frame clones, and not every one. This sample has some 110,000 clones, with 70% found just once. The V gene is TRBV27, the J gene TRBJ2-1; possibly TRBD2 for D (5 bases). Source material: PBMCs. The source of this sequence is a man younger than 45 in good health and CMV-seropositive. The CDR3 here is CASSYGGENANEQFF. As DNA, the CDR3 is TGTGCCAGCAGTTACGGAGGAGAAAACGCGAATGAGCAGTTCTTC.